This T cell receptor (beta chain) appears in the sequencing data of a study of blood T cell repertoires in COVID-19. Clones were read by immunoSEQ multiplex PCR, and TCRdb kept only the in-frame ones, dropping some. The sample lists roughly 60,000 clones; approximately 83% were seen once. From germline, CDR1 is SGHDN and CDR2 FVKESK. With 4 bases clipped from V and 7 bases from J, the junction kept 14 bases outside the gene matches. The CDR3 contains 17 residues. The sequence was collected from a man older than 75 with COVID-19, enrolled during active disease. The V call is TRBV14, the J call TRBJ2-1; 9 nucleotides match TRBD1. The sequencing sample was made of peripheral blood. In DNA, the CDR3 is TGTGCCAGCAGCCCCCCCCGCCGGACAGGGGAGCGTAATGAGCAGTTCTTC. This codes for CASSPPRRTGERNEQFF.